The 9 T cell receptor beta chains below were found in one sample sequenced in a study of shared clonotypes between healthy human individuals. Sequencing used immunoSEQ multiplex PCR; TCRdb keeps in-frame clones, though not all of them. Of millions of clones listed, roughly 95% are singletons. Naive-designated CD8 cells lacked CD45RO, were positively enriched for CCR7, and omitted terminally differentiated effector memory CD45RA+ cells. The sample consisted of naive CD8+ T cells sorted from blood. The origin of the receptors is a man aged 18 to 30 in good health.

The V and J genes are TRBV6-5 and TRBJ1-1; the D gene is possibly TRBD1 (6 bases). V lost 6 bases, J lost 4 bases, and 12 bases lay in between. This CDR3 spans 13 amino acids. The V gene's germline CDR1 is MNHEY and CDR2 SVGAGI. The CDR3 loop is CASRGQGITEAFF. The CDR3 DNA sequence: TGTGCCAGCAGAGGCCAGGGGATCACTGAAGCTTTCTTT.

The V and J genes are TRBV28 and TRBJ2-3; 7 bases match TRBD2. CDR3 size: 14 residues. V shed 4 bases, J shed 2 bases, and the junction held 3 bases outside the gene matches. CDR1 MDHEN and CDR2 SYDVKM come from the germline V gene. The chain's CDR3 is CASSWEGLTDTQYF. The CDR3 nucleotides are TGTGCCAGCAGTTGGGAGGGGCTCACAGATACGCAGTATTTT.

J is TRBJ1-6 and V is TRBV9; 8 positions agree with TRBD1. J gave up 5 bases and V 3 bases, and 7 bases lay outside the gene matches. The germline V gene encodes CDR1 SGDLS and CDR2 YYNGEE. The CDR3 runs 16 residues. The CDR3: CASSEDRAVDNSPLHF. In nucleotides, the CDR3 is TGTGCCAGCAGCGAGGACAGGGCCGTGGATAATTCACCCCTCCACTTT. The full variable domain, rest sourced from reference TRBV9 and TRBJ1-6, is DSGVTQTPKHLITATGQRVTLRCSPRSGDLSVYWYQQSLDQGLQFLIQYYNGEERAKGNILERFSAQQFPDLHSELNLSSLELGDSALYFCASSEDRAVDNSPLHFGNGTRLTVT.

The rearrangement links TRBV10-3 to TRBJ2-7; 8 bases align to TRBD1. J was trimmed by 0 bases and V by 4 bases; bases with no gene match: 2. The CDR3 has 14 amino acids. Germline V gene sequence: CDR1 ENHRY, CDR2 SYGVKD. The CDR3 loop reads CAISATGDSYEQYF. CDR3 coding DNA: TGTGCCATCAGTGCGACAGGGGACTCCTACGAGCAGTACTTC.

The CDR3 nucleotides read TGTGCCAGCAGCGTTCAAGAAACAGCCCTATCCTACGAGCAGTACTTC. Translated: CASSVQETALSYEQYF. This chain links TRBV9 with TRBJ2-5; D remains ambiguous. The last part of the DNA fits TRBJ2-7 better; the J call may be wrong. The length of the CDR3 is 16 residues. The germline V gene has CDR1 SGDLS and CDR2 YYNGEE.

This clone was detected only once. The chain joins TRBV9 to TRBJ2-7, with 8 bases matching TRBD2. The CDR3 loop spans 13 amino acids. Losses at the gene ends were 2 bases for V and 6 bases for J; bases not matched to a gene: 4. Germline loops: CDR1 SGDLS, CDR2 YYNGEE. CDR3 amino acids: CASSVASGGEQYF. CDR3 in DNA: TGTGCCAGCAGCGTGGCCAGCGGGGGCGAGCAGTACTTC.

The chain is built from TRBV7-9 and TRBJ1-4; weak D call: TRBD1 (5 bases). This CDR3 is 15 amino acids long. V gave up 5 bases and J gave up 8 bases, with 18 bases separating them. CDR1 SEHNR and CDR2 FQNEAQ come from the germline V gene (reference sequence). The CDR3 spells CASSPTDRGVEKLFF. As DNA, the CDR3 is TGTGCCAGCAGCCCCACCGACAGAGGGGTCGAAAAACTGTTTTTT.

This chain connects TRBV7-2 to TRBJ2-5; D remains ambiguous. Deletions cut 4 bases from V and 3 bases from J, with 3 bases between. The CDR3 runs 11 residues. Germline V gene data show CDR1 as SGHTA and CDR2 as FQGNSA. The CDR3 is CASSSEETQYF. Written as DNA, the CDR3 is TGTGCCAGCAGCTCGGAAGAGACCCAGTACTTC.

J is TRBJ2-7 and V is TRBV5-8; possible D gene TRBD1, 5 bases. Trimming stripped 2 bases from V and 5 bases from J, with 11 bases between. This CDR3 is 13 amino acids long. Germline assignment: CDR1 SGHTS and CDR2 YDEGEE. The CDR3 protein is CASSFQGSHEQYF. DNA for the CDR3: TGTGCCAGCAGCTTCCAGGGTTCCCACGAGCAGTACTTC.